What follows are 13 T cell receptor beta chains derived from one specimen sequenced in a study of T cell repertoires in cytomegalovirus infection. TCRdb reprocessed the reads via MiXCR and lists one record per CDR3 protein. The table lists tens of thousands of distinct CDR3 sequences, around 20% of them singletons. These receptors lack a known antigen. Sequenced material: CD8+ T cells from cultured PBMCs, taken from culture after CMV antigen stimulation. Source of these receptors: a human donor in good health (CMV status not recorded). Some clones in this sample may be carry-over from other donors' samples.

The rearrangement uses TRBV7-6 and TRBJ2-7; 9 bases agree with TRBD1. V shed 2 bases and J 3 bases; nucleotides not matched to a gene: 8. Germline assignment: CDR1 SGHVS and CDR2 FNYEAQ. The CDR3 has 16 amino acids. The CDR3 sequence is CASSLITGGDGYEQYF. The CDR3 coding sequence is TGTGCCAGCAGCTTAATAACAGGGGGCGATGGCTACGAGCAGTACTTC.

The chain is built from TRBV4-1 and TRBJ2-3; 7 positions match TRBD2. The trim removed 1 base at V and 6 bases at J, leaving 1 base unmatched. The CDR3 spans 13 residues. Germline V gives CDR1 MGHRA, CDR2 YSYEKL. The CDR3 coding sequence is TGCGCCAGCAGCCAAGTGGGGGGGGATACGCAGTATTTT. Its translation: CASSQVGGDTQYF.

The V call is TRBV19, the J call TRBJ1-1, with D possibly being TRBD1 (5 bases). V was pared by 5 bases and J by 4 bases, with 11 bases between. This CDR3 has 13 amino acids. In germline, CDR1 is LNHDA, CDR2 SQIVND (reference sequence). The CDR3 nucleotides are TGTGCCAGTAGTCATCAGGGTGCCACTGAAGCTTTCTTT. Encoded protein: CASSHQGATEAFF. Full variable domain (missing parts from reference TRBV19 and TRBJ1-1): DGGITQSPKYLFRKEGQNVTLSCEQNLNHDAMYWYRQDPGQGLRLIYYSQIVNDFQKGDIAEGYSVSREKKESFPLTVTSAQKNPTAFYLCASSHQGATEAFFGQGTRLTVV.

The J gene is TRBJ1-5, the V gene TRBV2, with D possibly being TRBD1 (6 bases). The ends were cut back, 6 bases at V and 2 bases at J, with 11 bases in the middle. The CDR3 is 14 amino acids. CDR1 is SNHLY, CDR2 FYNNEI, per germline. Here the CDR3 DNA reads TGTGCCAGCAGCCAGGGGAGAGGCAATCAGCCCCAGCATTTT. It translates to CASSQGRGNQPQHF.

This clonotype was seen more than once but under ten times. The V and J genes are TRBV7-8 and TRBJ2-1; TRBD2 agrees at 14 bases. This CDR3 contains 16 residues. With 2 bases clipped from V and 7 bases from J, the junction kept 4 bases outside the gene matches. Germline V CDR1 and CDR2: SGHVS, FQNEAQ. CDR3 loop: CASSLRTSGGRNEQFF. DNA for the CDR3: TGTGCCAGCAGCTTAAGGACTAGCGGGGGGAGGAATGAGCAGTTCTTC. The variable domain in full, with the rest retrieved from reference TRBV7-8 and TRBJ2-1, is GAGVSQSPRYKVAKRGQDVALRCDPISGHVSLFWYQQALGQGPEFLTYFQNEAQLDKSGLPSDRFFAERPEGSVSTLKIQRTQQEDSAVYLCASSLRTSGGRNEQFFGPGTRLTVL.

This clonotype was seen a few times. This chain connects TRBV28 to TRBJ2-2, with D perhaps TRBD1 (6 bases). The V gene lost 4 bases and the J gene lost 1 base, with 10 bases spanning the gap. Germline V gives CDR1 MDHEN, CDR2 SYDVKM. The CDR3 has 15 residues. The CDR3 DNA is TGTGCCAGCAGTTCGTGGACAGAGAACACCGGGGAGCTGTTTTTT. It specifies CASSSWTENTGELFF.

The V and J genes are TRBV6-4 and TRBJ1-6, with 8 bases lining up with TRBD1. CDR3 length: 15 amino acids. CDR1 is MRHNA, CDR2 SNTAGT, per germline. V shed 3 bases, J shed 9 bases, and the junction held 7 bases outside the gene matches. CDR3: CASSESGTGGSPLHF. The DNA of the CDR3 is TGTGCCAGCAGTGAATCCGGGACAGGTGGTTCACCCCTCCACTTT.

This clonotype was picked up a small number of times. As DNA, the CDR3 is TGTGCCAGCAGTTTAGGGTCTAGTTTCCACAATGAGCAGTTCTTC. Translation: CASSLGSSFHNEQFF. The chain uses TRBV27 and TRBJ2-1; D gene unclear. The V gene's germline CDR1 is MNHEY and CDR2 SMNVEV (reference sequence). V was trimmed by 2 bases and J by 5 bases, leaving 13 bases between them. The CDR3 contains 15 residues.

This clonotype has more than one count but fewer than ten. The genes are TRBV7-3 and TRBJ2-1; tentatively, D is TRBD1 or TRBD2 (6 bases each). The V and J ends lost 5 bases and 4 bases respectively, with 15 bases between them. Germline V lookup: CDR1 SGHTA, CDR2 FQGTGA. The length of the CDR3 is 15 residues. CDR3 region: CASSQGLATYNEQFF. The CDR3 DNA reads as TGTGCCAGCAGCCAGGGGCTAGCGACTTACAATGAGCAGTTCTTC.

J is TRBJ2-2 and V is TRBV6-5, with D hard to call. Trimming took 2 bases from V and 4 from J, leaving 11 bases between them. This CDR3 contains 15 residues. CDR1 and CDR2 (germline): MNHEY, SVGAGI. CDR3 nucleotide sequence: TGTGCCAGCAGTTACGGCAGACTCGCCACCGGGGAGCTGTTTTTT. Its translation: CASSYGRLATGELFF.

This clonotype was observed a few times. The CDR3 DNA sequence: TGTGCCAGCAGCTTAGCGTCAGGACAACAAGGCTACACCTTC. As protein: CASSLASGQQGYTF. The chain links TRBV7-2 to TRBJ1-2, with D perhaps matching TRBD1 (5 bases). Trimming took off 0 bases at V and 8 bases at J, with 13 bases between the two ends. The germline gives CDR1 SGHTA, CDR2 FQGNSA. The CDR3 totals 14 residues.

In this sample, this clonotype turned up many times. The chain employs TRBV4-1 and TRBJ1-2; D not certain. CDR1 is MGHRA and CDR2 is YSYEKL in the germline V gene. The V end was cut by 1 base, the J end by 0 bases, with 15 bases between. CDR3 length: 17 residues. CDR3 sequence reads: CASSQADDRRTNYGYTF. The CDR3 DNA follows: TGCGCCAGCAGCCAAGCTGATGATCGGAGGACTAACTATGGCTACACCTTC.

There are a few counts of this clonotype. J is TRBJ2-7 and V is TRBV7-2; no definite D call. The CDR3 runs to 13 residues. Trimming took off 1 base at V and 3 bases at J, with 7 bases between the two ends. Looked up from germline, CDR1 is SGHTA and CDR2 is FQGNSA. The CDR3 nucleotides read TGTGCCAGCAGCTTAGGGGGTGACTACGAGCAGTACTTC. This codes for CASSLGGDYEQYF.